What follows describes a single TCR beta chain. What antigen it recognizes has not been identified. The input lacks base qualities; no much larger clone sits a single base away. Whole blood was collected in K2EDTA tubes by collaborating institutions according to the institutions' own protocols. For TCRbeta analysis, collaborator samples were shipped as frozen whole blood, as isolated PBMCs, or as DNA extracted from either sample type. The record originates from a study of blood T cell repertoires in COVID-19 (dated by TCRdb to 2020 to 2021). Context from the whole study: Samples from collaborators originated in the United States, Italy and Spain and spanned both the acute and convalescent phases of COVID-19. Samples came from the ongoing ImmuneRACE study (first 160 participants) plus 1,254 subjects from 6 global collaborators. The material from the prospective study consisted of cDNA or gDNA derived from T cells, B-cell-depleted T cells, or PBMCs. Deeply sampled blood TCRbeta repertoires from subjects exposed to, actively infected with, or recovered from COVID-19 were included in the dataset. Where available, HLA class I and class II types were taken from metadata supplied by the sample provider and were not determined by assay-based typing. The repertoires were made available in a free public database intended to serve as a resource for research on the immune response to SARS-CoV-2. The sample metadata nearly always contained a de-identified subject ID, COVID-19 status, age in years and sex. Here is what the overall study found, with its caveats: The quantity of clinical and demographic metadata differed by source and by participant and was supplied without curation.

There are 14 amino acids in the CDR3, from cysteine to phenylalanine inclusive. Of the read, only the CDR3 DNA is kept; its 42 bases are in frame from base 1. From the germline V gene (reference sequence), CDR1 is GTSNPN and CDR2 is SVGIG. V drops 0 bases and J drops 8 bases, leaving 16 bases in between. TCRbeta CDR3 regions were amplified from genomic DNA by means of the immunoSEQ Assay, a bias-controlled multiplex PCR. Per the authors' processing: The number of nucleated cells in each sample was estimated from the amplification of reference gene primers within the assay. Sequence reads were collapsed and filtered to measure the absolute abundance of every unique TCRbeta CDR3 rearrangement. Productive Simpson clonality was computed per sample as the square root of Simpson's diversity index over productive rearrangements. TCRdb limited this immuneACCESS table to in-frame rearrangements with V and J called. A share of clones is missing; checked studies link under half to unresolved V genes, and the rest is unexplained. Clonal size and the V and J genes are those of that table, whereas D and trimming came from the DNA. For this sample the table gives about 160,000 clones, of which approximately 84% were detected only once. The top ten clones comprise 20% to 25% of the sample.

Sequencing was carried out using peripheral blood. The rearrangement combines TRBV30 with TRBJ1-1; no D gene is confidently identified. This clonotype was obtained from a woman of 80 years or more with acute or convalescent COVID-19. CDR3 sequence: CAWSVTVRAAEAFF. At the DNA level, the sequence is TGTGCCTGGAGTGTAACCGTGAGGGCAGCAGAAGCTTTCTTT.